The subject of this entry is one T cell receptor (beta chain). This clone is a singleton in its sample. The antigen it binds to is not known. Base-call qualities are not available, and no considerably larger clone is one nucleotide away. This sample was taken from a study of T cell changes during pregnancy in multiple sclerosis (dated by TCRdb to the late 2010s). Looking at the study overall: Changes in the T cell repertoire over the course of pregnancy were examined in this study in women with multiple sclerosis.

Receptor amplification or capture employed the immunoSEQ multiplex PCR assay. TCRdb carries this immuneACCESS record with in-frame sequences only. Its versions omit some clonotypes, under half of them owing to an unresolved V gene in the studies checked, with the rest unexplained. This sample gives roughly 28,000 clones in total; roughly nine tenths of them show up just once. The ten biggest clones cover around 5.4% of the sample. The TCR originated in a female donor with multiple sclerosis, enrolled in a pregnancy study. The sample consisted of CD8+ T cells from peripheral blood mononuclear cells, taken before pregnancy.

This receptor has the CDR3 CASSSGQGVHEQYF. The sequenced DNA is TGTGCCAGCAGCTCCGGACAGGGCGTCCACGAGCAGTACTTC. The chain links TRBV7-6 with TRBJ2-7; 8 bases in the middle match TRBD1. Trimming leaves V shorter by 4 bases and J shorter by 5 bases, with the junction holding 7 bases beyond the gene matches. Including cysteine and phenylalanine, the CDR3 has 14 amino acids. Only the CDR3 DNA stays, 42 bases, in frame from base 1. Based on the germline V gene, the CDR1 and CDR2 sequences are SGHVS and FNYEAQ.